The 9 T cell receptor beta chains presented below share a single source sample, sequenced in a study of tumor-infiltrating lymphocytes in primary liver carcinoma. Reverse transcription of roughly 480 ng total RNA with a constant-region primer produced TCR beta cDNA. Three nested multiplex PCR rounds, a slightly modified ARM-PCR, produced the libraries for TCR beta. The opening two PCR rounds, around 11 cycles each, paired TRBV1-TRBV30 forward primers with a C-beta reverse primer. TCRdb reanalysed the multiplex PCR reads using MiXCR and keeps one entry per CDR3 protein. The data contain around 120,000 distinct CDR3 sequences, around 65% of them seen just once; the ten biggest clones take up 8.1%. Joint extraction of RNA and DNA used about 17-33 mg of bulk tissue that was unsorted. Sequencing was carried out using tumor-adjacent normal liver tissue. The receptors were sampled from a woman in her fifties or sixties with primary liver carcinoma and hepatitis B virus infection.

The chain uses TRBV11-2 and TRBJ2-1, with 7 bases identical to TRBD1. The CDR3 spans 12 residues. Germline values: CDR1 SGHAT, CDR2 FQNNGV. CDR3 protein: CGTSLGQKEQFF. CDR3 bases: TGTGGCACCAGCCTGGGACAGAAAGAGCAGTTCTTC.

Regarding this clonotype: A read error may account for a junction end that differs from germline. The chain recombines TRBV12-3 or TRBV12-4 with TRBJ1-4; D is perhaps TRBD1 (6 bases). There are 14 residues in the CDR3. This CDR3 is CANSSGEGDEKLFF. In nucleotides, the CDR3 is TGTGCCAACAGTTCTGGGGAGGGGGATGAAAAACTGTTTTTT.

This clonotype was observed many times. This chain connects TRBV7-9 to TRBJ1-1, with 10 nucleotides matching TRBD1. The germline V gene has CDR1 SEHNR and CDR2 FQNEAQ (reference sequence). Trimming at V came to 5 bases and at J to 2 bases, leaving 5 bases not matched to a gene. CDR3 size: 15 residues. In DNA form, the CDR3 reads TGTGCCAGCAGCCTCCGGACAGGGGGAAACACTGAAGCTTTCTTT. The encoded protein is CASSLRTGGNTEAFF.

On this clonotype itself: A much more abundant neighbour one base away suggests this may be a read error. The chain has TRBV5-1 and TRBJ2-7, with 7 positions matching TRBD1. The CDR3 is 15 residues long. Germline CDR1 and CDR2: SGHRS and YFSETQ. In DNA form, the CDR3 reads TGCGCCAGCCGCTTGCGACAGGGTGGGTCCTACGAGCAGTACTTC. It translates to CASRLRQGGSYEQYF.

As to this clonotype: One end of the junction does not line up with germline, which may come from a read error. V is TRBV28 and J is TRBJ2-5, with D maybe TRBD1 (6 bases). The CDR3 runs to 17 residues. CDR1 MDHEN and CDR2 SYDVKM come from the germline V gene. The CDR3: CTSSSRKDRGFVKTQYF. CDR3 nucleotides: TGTACCAGCAGTTCCCGAAAGGACAGAGGTTTTGTAAAGACCCAGTACTTC.

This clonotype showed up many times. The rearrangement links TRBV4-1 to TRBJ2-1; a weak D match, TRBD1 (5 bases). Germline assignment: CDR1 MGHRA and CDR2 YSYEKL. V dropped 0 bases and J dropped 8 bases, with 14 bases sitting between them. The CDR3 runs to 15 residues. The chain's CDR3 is CASSQDQGAGYEQFF. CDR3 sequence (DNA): TGCGCCAGCAGCCAAGACCAGGGTGCTGGCTATGAGCAGTTCTTC.

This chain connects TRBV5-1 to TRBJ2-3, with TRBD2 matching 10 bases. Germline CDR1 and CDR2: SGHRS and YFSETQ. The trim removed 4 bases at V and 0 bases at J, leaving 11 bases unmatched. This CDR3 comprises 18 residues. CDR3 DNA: TGCGCCAGCAGCCTAATAGCGGGAGGACGATCTAGCACAGATACGCAGTATTTT. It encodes CASSLIAGGRSSTDTQYF.

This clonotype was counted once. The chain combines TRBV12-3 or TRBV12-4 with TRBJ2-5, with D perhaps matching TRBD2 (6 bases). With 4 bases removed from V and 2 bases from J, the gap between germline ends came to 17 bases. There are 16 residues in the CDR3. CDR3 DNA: TGTGCCAGCAGTTCTCTACTGGGACGGGGGCAAGAGACCCAGTACTTC. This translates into CASSSLLGRGQETQYF.

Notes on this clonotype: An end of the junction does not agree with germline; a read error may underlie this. The CDR3 is CASSESKRGPTSF. The DNA for the CDR3 is TGCGCCAGCAGTGAGTCGAAGAGAGGACCCACTTCCTTT. The V gene is TRBV10-1, the J gene TRBJ1-1; D remains unclear. CDR1 WNHNN and CDR2 SYGVQD come from the germline V gene (reference sequence). The CDR3 covers 13 residues.